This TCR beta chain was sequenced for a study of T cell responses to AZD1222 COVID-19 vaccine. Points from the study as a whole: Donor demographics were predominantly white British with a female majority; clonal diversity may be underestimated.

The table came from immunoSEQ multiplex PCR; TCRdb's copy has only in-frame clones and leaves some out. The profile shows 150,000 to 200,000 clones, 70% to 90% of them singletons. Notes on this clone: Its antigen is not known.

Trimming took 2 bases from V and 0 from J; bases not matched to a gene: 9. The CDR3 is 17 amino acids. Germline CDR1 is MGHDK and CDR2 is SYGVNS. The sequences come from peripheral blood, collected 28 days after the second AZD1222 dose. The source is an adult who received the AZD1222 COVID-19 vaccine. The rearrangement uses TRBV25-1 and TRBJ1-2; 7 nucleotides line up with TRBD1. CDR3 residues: CASSELGTATANYGYTF. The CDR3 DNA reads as TGTGCCAGCAGTGAACTTGGGACAGCAACAGCTAACTATGGCTACACCTTC.